The 8 T cell receptor beta chains listed next were all sequenced from one sample in a study of graft-versus-host responses after intestinal transplantation. TCRdb's copy holds only in-frame clones and misses some; the assay was immunoSEQ multiplex PCR. The sample records roughly 120,000 clones, approximately 92% being singletons. These receptors' antigens are unknown. This sample comprised unstimulated CD4+ T cells sorted from spleen or lymph node cells, obtained before intestinal transplant. All receptors come from a human donor who received an intestinal transplant.

The V gene is TRBV18, the J gene TRBJ2-2; D gene uncertain. Germline CDR1 and CDR2: KGHSH and LQKENI. CDR3 size: 16 residues. V was clipped by 1 base and J by 0 bases, with 9 bases between them. In DNA form, the CDR3 reads TGTGCCAGCTCACCACGGGGTGGGGCGAACACCGGGGAGCTGTTTTTT. Amino acid sequence: CASSPRGGANTGELFF.

This sequence joins TRBV19 and TRBJ1-2; TRBD1 aligns across 10 bases. The CDR3 has 17 residues. CDR1 is LNHDA and CDR2 is SQIVND in the germline V gene (reference sequence). Trimming removed 7 bases from V and 4 bases from J; junction bases left unmatched: 15. The CDR3 DNA reads TGTGCCAGTAACCACCGACCCCTGACAGGGGGCCCCTATGGCTACACCTTC. Protein product: CASNHRPLTGGPYGYTF.

V gene TRBV9 combines with J gene TRBJ2-7, with 10 bases matching TRBD2. The CDR3 covers 16 residues. The junction had 8 bases not matched to a gene; V was cut back by 4 bases and J by 1 base. Per germline, CDR1 SGDLS and CDR2 YYNGEE. CDR3 DNA sequence: TGTGCCAGCAGCCCTCAACTAGCGGGACGATCCTACGAGCAGTACTTC. This encodes CASSPQLAGRSYEQYF.

This chain links TRBV7-9 with TRBJ1-5, with TRBD1 as a possible D gene (5 bases). CDR3 length equals 13 residues. Germline CDR1 reads SEHNR; CDR2 reads FQNEAQ (reference sequence). V was trimmed by 8 bases and J by 6 bases, leaving 14 bases between them. The CDR3 bases are TGTGCCAGCGTAGGTCAGGGCGGTCAGCCCCAGCATTTT. Translated, it gives CASVGQGGQPQHF.

The rearrangement links TRBV11-2 to TRBJ1-5; D not resolved. Trimming pared 1 base from V and 0 bases from J, leaving 4 bases between. Germline CDR1 SGHAT, CDR2 FQNNGV. The CDR3 length is 14 residues. As DNA, the CDR3 is TGTGCCAGCAGCTTAGTGGGTAGCAATCAGCCCCAGCATTTT. Translation gives CASSLVGSNQPQHF.

This chain uses TRBV7-2 with TRBJ1-4; D is perhaps TRBD1 (5 bases). The CDR3 is made up of 14 amino acids. Germline loops: CDR1 SGHTA, CDR2 FQGNSA. V shed 2 bases and J shed 5 bases, with 9 bases lying between them. The CDR3: CASSLQPGNEKLFF. The CDR3 DNA sequence: TGTGCCAGCAGCTTACAGCCAGGGAATGAAAAACTGTTTTTT.

As concerns this clone: Distinct nucleotide sequences in the sample also encode this CDR3. This rearrangement joins TRBV18 to TRBJ2-5, with D uncertain. The germline gives CDR1 KGHSH, CDR2 LQKENI. CDR3 length equals 12 residues. V was pared by 3 bases and J by 4 bases, with 6 bases between. CDR3 DNA sequence: TGTGCCAGCTCACCTTCAGGAGAGACCCAGTACTTC. Protein: CASSPSGETQYF. Full variable domain (missing parts from reference TRBV18 and TRBJ2-5): NAGVMQNPRHLVRRRGQEARLRCSPMKGHSHVYWYRQLPEEGLKFMVYLQKENIIDESGMPKERFSAEFPKEGPSILRIQQVVRGDSAAYFCASSPSGETQYFGPGTRLLVL.

V is TRBV11-3 and J is TRBJ2-1; D could derive from TRBD1 or TRBD2 (5 bases each). Trimming left V 5 bases short and J 6 bases short, with 20 bases between. Looked up from germline, CDR1 is SGHNT and CDR2 is YENEEA. This CDR3 contains 16 residues. The CDR3 DNA sequence: TGTGCCAGCAGCCCTAGCCGCCCCCTAGGGGTCAATGAGCAGTTCTTC. It encodes CASSPSRPLGVNEQFF.